This T cell receptor (beta chain) originates from a study of tumor and adjacent non-tumor tissue in lung cancer. The template was RNA from unsorted bulk tissue. This non-tumor lung sample came from over 3 cm beyond the tumor edge. The library came from three nested PCR rounds adapted from ARM-PCR protocols. TCRdb re-called the multiplex PCR reads through MiXCR, storing one row per CDR3 protein. Of fewer than 100,000 distinct CDR3 sequences listed, about four fifths are singletons. This clonotype was counted ten times or more. This TCR came from a man aged 60-69 years with non-small cell lung cancer. Sequencing was done on a sample of distant non-tumor lung tissue.

CDR3 sequence reads: CASSLAPDSSYEQYF. The DNA for the CDR3 is TGTGCCAGCAGCTTAGCCCCGGACAGCTCCTACGAGCAGTACTTC. V usage is TRBV11-2 and J usage is TRBJ2-7; the D gene is possibly TRBD1 (6 bases). This CDR3 is 15 amino acids long. Germline CDR1 SGHAT, CDR2 FQNNGV. V was trimmed by 1 base and J by 0 bases, leaving 10 bases between them.